This entry describes one T cell receptor beta chain. Germline CDR1 and CDR2: MDHEN and SYDVKM. This CDR3 comprises 15 residues. The data derive from a study of shared clonotypes between healthy human individuals. Data came from immunoSEQ multiplex PCR; TCRdb stores just in-frame clones and leaves some out. The table has under 550,000 clones, about 96% seen once. Source material: naive CD4+ T cells sorted from blood. Subset in this sample: CD45RA+ positively selected. The chain joins TRBV28 to TRBJ2-5, with 7 nucleotides matching TRBD1. The DNA end is more similar to TRBJ2-7, so the J call may be wrong. The TCR comes from a woman in her twenties or thirties in good health. CDR3 amino acids: CASSLTGTEAYEQYF. The CDR3 nucleotides read TGTGCCAGCAGTTTAACCGGGACAGAGGCCTACGAGCAGTACTTC.